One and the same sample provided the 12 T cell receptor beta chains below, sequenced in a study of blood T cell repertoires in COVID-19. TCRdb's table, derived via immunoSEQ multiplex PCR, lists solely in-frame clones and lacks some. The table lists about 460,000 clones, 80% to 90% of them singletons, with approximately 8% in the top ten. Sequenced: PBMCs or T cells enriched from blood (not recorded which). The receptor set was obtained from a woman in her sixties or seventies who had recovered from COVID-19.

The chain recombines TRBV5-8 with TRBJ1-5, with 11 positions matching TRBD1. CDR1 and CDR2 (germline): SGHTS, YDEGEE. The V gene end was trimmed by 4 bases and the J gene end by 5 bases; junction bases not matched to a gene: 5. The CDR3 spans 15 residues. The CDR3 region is CASSHRTGGDQPQHF. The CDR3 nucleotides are TGTGCCAGCAGCCACCGGACAGGGGGCGATCAGCCCCAGCATTTT.

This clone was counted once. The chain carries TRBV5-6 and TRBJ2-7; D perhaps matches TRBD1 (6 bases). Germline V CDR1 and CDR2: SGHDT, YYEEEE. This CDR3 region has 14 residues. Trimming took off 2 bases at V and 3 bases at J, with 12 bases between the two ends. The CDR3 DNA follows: TGTGCCAGCAGCTTATGGGACACCCTCTACGAGCAGTACGTC. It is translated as CASSLWDTLYEQYV.

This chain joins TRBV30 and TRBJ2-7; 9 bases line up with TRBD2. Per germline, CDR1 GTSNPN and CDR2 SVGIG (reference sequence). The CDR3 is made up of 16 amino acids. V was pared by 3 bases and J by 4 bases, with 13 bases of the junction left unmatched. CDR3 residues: CAWSDLRGGETYEQYF. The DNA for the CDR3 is TGTGCCTGGAGCGACCTTCGCGGGGGGGAGACATACGAGCAGTACTTC.

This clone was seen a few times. CDR3 DNA sequence: TGTGCCAGCAGTTACTCGAGCGGGGCCGGGGAGCTGTTTTTT. It codes for CASSYSSGAGELFF. This chain connects TRBV6-5 to TRBJ2-2; 7 nucleotides match TRBD2. The ends lost 0 bases at V and 6 bases at J; junction bases unmatched: 1. Germline lookup yields CDR1 MNHEY and CDR2 SVGAGI. The CDR3 covers 14 residues.

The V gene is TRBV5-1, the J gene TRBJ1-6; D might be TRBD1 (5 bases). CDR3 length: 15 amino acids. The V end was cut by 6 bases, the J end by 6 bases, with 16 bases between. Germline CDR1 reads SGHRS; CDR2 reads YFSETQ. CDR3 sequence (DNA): TGCGCCAGCACTGACAAAGTGGGGCCTAATTCACCCCTCCACTTT. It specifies CASTDKVGPNSPLHF. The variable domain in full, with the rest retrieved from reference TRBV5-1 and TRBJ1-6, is KAGVTQTPRYLIKTRGQQVTLSCSPISGHRSVSWYQQTPGQGLQFLFEYFSETQRNKGNFPGRFSGRQFSNSRSEMNVSTLELGDSALYLCASTDKVGPNSPLHFGNGTRLTVT.

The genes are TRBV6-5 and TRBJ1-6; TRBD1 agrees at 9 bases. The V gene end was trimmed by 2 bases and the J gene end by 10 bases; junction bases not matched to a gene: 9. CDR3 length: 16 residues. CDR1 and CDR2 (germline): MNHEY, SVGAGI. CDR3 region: CASSYVAGTGPSPLHF. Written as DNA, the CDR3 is TGTGCCAGCAGTTACGTGGCCGGGACAGGGCCGTCACCCCTCCACTTT.

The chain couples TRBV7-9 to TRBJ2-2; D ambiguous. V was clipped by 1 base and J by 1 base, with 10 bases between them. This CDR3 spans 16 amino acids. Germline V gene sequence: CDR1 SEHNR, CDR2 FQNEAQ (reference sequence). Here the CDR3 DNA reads TGTGCCAGCAGCTTAGGCCCAGGATTGAACACCGGGGAGCTGTTTTTT. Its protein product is CASSLGPGLNTGELFF.

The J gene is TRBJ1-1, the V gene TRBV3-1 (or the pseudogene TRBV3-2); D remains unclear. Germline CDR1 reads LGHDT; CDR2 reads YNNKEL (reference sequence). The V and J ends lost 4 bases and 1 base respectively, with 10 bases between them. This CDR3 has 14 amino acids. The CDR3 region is CASSPGRGNTEAFF. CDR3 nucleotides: TGTGCCAGCAGCCCGGGTCGGGGGAACACTGAAGCTTTCTTT.

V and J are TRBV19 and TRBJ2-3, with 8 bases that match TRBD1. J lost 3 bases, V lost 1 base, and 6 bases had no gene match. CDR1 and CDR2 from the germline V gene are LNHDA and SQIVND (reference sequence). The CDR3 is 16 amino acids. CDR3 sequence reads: CASSIALDRVTDTQYF. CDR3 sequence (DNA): TGTGCCAGTAGTATAGCTCTGGACAGGGTAACAGATACGCAGTATTTT.

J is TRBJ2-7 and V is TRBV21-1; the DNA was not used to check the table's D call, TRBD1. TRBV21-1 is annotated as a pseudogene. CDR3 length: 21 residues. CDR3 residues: CASSTGREGTGQGSFTYEQYV. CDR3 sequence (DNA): TGTGCCAGCAGCACGGGACGGGAGGGGACGGGACAGGGATCATTCACCTACGAGCAGTACGTC.

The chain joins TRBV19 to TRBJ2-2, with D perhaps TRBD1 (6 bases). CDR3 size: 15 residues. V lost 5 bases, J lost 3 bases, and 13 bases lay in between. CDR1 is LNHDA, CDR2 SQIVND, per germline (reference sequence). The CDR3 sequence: CASSSGQIYTGELFF. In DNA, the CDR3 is TGTGCCAGTAGTTCAGGACAGATATACACCGGGGAGCTGTTTTTT.

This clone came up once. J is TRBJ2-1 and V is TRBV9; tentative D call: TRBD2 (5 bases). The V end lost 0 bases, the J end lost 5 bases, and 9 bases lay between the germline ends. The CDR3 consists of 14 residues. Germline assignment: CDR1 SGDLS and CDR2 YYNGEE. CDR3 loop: CASSVELGDNEQFF. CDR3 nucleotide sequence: TGTGCCAGCAGCGTAGAACTAGGAGACAATGAGCAGTTCTTC.